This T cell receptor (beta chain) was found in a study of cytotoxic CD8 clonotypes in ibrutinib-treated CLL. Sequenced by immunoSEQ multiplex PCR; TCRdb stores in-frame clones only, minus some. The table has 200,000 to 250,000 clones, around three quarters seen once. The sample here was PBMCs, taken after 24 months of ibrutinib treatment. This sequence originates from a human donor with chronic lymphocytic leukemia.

CDR3 region: CAWSVLQLNYGYTF. DNA of the CDR3: TGTGCCTGGAGTGTACTACAGCTTAACTATGGCTACACCTTC. The V call is TRBV30, the J call TRBJ1-2, with D unclear. This CDR3 has 14 amino acids. V lost 0 bases, J lost 1 base, and 9 bases lay in between. Germline V CDR1 and CDR2: GTSNPN, SVGIG (reference sequence). Based on the CDR3 plus reference TRBV30 and TRBJ1-2, the full variable domain is SQTIHQWPATLVQPVGSPLSLECTVEGTSNPNLYWYRQAAGRGLQLLFYSVGIGQISSEVPQNLSASRPQDRQFILSSKKLLLSDSGFYLCAWSVLQLNYGYTFGSGTRLTVV.